The rows below give T cell receptor beta chains drawn from one sample of a study of T cells in Graves' hyperthyroidism and ophthalmopathy. TCRdb used MiXCR to reprocess the multiplex PCR reads, holding one entry per CDR3 protein. The sample yields about 400,000 distinct CDR3 sequences, roughly 14% seen once. Input material: blood. The source is a woman in her late teens or twenties with Graves' hyperthyroidism. Both conserved end residues are part of each CDR3. D genes are given only for firm matches. Not all rows give a size; the values are once, few, many and, for expanded clones, a class.

>TRBV7-2|many|TRBJ1-6|.
CASSPRGGSYNSPLHF
TGTGCCAGCAGCCCAAGAGGAGGGTCCTATAATTCACCCCTCCACTTT
>TRBV7-8|many|TRBJ2-5|.
CASSLDRLGGGDETQYF
TGTGCCAGCAGCTTAGACAGGCTTGGAGGAGGAGATGAGACCCAGTACTTC
>TRBV5-1|many|TRBJ2-7|.
CASSSDSSFYEQYF
TGCGCCAGCAGCTCGGACAGCTCCTTCTACGAGCAGTACTTC
>TRBV6-2/TRBV6-3|.|TRBJ1-1|.
CASSYSKTNLPFF
TGTGCCAGCAGTTACTCCAAGACTAATCTCCCGTTCTTT
>TRBV5-6|many|TRBJ2-1|.
CASSLAGNEQFF
TGTGCCAGCAGCTTAGCCGGGAATGAGCAGTTCTTC
>TRBV6-1|.|TRBJ2-5|.
CASSEAARAGRGLETQYF
TGTGCCAGCAGTGAAGCCGCCCGGGCGGGGAGGGGGCTTGAGACCCAGTACTTC
>TRBV4-1|once|TRBJ2-1|.
CAGSILLGNPTSGQFF
TGCGCCGGCAGCATCCTCCTTGGGAATCCTACATCAGGGCAGTTCTTC
>TRBV2|many|TRBJ2-2|.
CASSEAETYTGELFF
TGTGCCAGCAGTGAAGCGGAGACCTACACCGGGGAGCTGTTTTTT
>TRBV6-2/TRBV6-3|many|TRBJ2-3|TRBD1
CASSHRTGRTDTQYF
TGTGCCAGCAGTCACAGGACAGGAAGAACAGATACGCAGTATTTT
>TRBV12-3/TRBV12-4|many|TRBJ2-7|.
CASSLVAGSYEQYF
TGTGCCAGCAGTTTAGTGGCGGGGAGCTACGAGCAGTACTTC
>TRBV29-1|.|TRBJ2-5|.
CSVDRTQETQYF
TGCAGCGTTGACCGGACGCAAGAGACCCAGTACTTC
>TRBV7-2|many|TRBJ2-1|.
CASSLRRGPYNEQFF
TGTGCCAGCAGCTTACGGCGGGGACCTTACAATGAGCAGTTCTTC
>TRBV6-2/TRBV6-3|.|TRBJ2-1|TRBD2
CASSPAGLAGGPRGSYNEQFF
TGTGCCAGCAGTCCGGCGGGACTAGCGGGGGGCCCGAGGGGCTCCTACAATGAGCAGTTCTTC
>TRBV7-8|.|TRBJ2-2|TRBD1
CASSFGQGATGELFF
TGTGCCAGCAGCTTTGGACAGGGGGCAACCGGGGAGCTGTTTTTT
>TRBV20-1|few|TRBJ1-2|.
CSAPGGANYGYTF
TGCAGTGCCCCCGGGGGCGCCAACTATGGCTACACCTTC
>TRBV20-1|many|TRBJ1-6|.
CSARDDEPLHF
TGCAGTGCTAGAGACGACGAACCCCTCCACTTT
>TRBV25-1|.|TRBJ2-2|.
CASSDQQITGELFF
TGTGCCAGCAGTGACCAGCAGATTACCGGGGAGCTGTTTTTT
>TRBV4-2|many|TRBJ2-3|.
CASSHPGPRERPDTQYF
TGTGCCAGCAGCCATCCGGGACCGAGGGAGAGGCCAGATACGCAGTATTTT
>TRBV20-1|many|TRBJ2-3|TRBD2
CSADLAGGPDTQYF
TGCAGTGCTGACCTAGCGGGGGGACCAGATACGCAGTATTTT
>TRBV27|few|TRBJ2-1|.
CASSLSRSPYNEQFF
TGTGCCAGCAGTTTATCGAGGAGTCCCTACAATGAGCAGTTCTTC
>TRBV28|many|TRBJ2-3|.
CASSPRGRTDTQYF
TGTGCCAGCAGTCCCCGAGGGCGCACAGATACGCAGTATTTT
>TRBV18|many|TRBJ1-1|.
CASSQGGRHTEAFF
TGTGCCAGCTCACAGGGAGGTAGGCACACTGAAGCTTTCTTT
>TRBV12-3/TRBV12-4|many|TRBJ1-1|.
CASRNREYAEAFF
TGTGCCAGCAGAAACAGGGAGTACGCTGAAGCTTTCTTT
>TRBV10-3|many|TRBJ1-2|.
CAISEPGNGYTF
TGTGCCATCAGTGAGCCAGGGAATGGCTACACCTTC
>TRBV6-2/TRBV6-3|many|TRBJ1-1|.
CASSYPWGREYTEAFF
TGTGCCAGCAGTTACCCTTGGGGGCGGGAGTACACTGAAGCTTTCTTT
>TRBV5-8|many|TRBJ2-3|.
CASSPEAGSTDTQYF
TGTGCCAGCAGCCCGGAGGCGGGATCCACAGATACGCAGTATTTT
>TRBV7-9|many|TRBJ2-7|.
CASSQGSWTYEQYF
TGTGCCAGCAGCCAAGGGTCCTGGACCTACGAGCAGTACTTC
>TRBV20-1|.|TRBJ2-2|TRBD1
CSASSQGALTGELLF
TGCAGTGCTTCCTCACAGGGGGCCTTGACCGGGGAGCTGCTTTTT
>TRBV29-1|many|TRBJ2-7|.
CSVGVLSYEQYF
TGCAGCGTGGGGGTTCTCTCCTACGAGCAGTACTTC
>TRBV19|.|TRBJ2-3|TRBD2
CASRPLAGGSTDTQYF
TGTGCCAGTAGACCATTAGCGGGGGGAAGCACAGATACGCAGTATTTT